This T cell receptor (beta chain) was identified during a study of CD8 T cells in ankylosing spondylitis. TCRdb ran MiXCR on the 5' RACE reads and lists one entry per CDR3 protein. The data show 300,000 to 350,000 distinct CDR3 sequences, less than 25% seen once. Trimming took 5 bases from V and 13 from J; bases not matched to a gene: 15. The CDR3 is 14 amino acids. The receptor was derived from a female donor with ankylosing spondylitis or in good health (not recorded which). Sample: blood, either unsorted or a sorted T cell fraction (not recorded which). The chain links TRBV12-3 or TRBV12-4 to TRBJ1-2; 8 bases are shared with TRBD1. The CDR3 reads CASSRNRDRPLSTF. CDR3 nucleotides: TGTGCCAGCAGTCGCAACCGGGACAGGCCCTTGAGCACCTTC.